This T cell receptor (beta chain) was observed in a study of T cells in Graves' hyperthyroidism and ophthalmopathy. Amplification targeted TCR beta CDR3 regions from RNA transcripts. A set of HTBI primers served as the primers for a first-round RT-PCR of the TCR CDR3. TCRdb reprocessed the multiplex PCR reads with MiXCR, giving one entry per CDR3 protein. The repertoire holds about 540,000 distinct CDR3 sequences, with about 43% as singletons. Study findings and constraints: Through a model of 13 V-J features, ophthalmopathy was separated from stable hyperthyroidism. Ophthalmopathy was identified by the model a median around 6.3 months ahead of onset.

Notes on this clonotype: Its target is unknown.

Trimming took off 2 bases at V and 8 bases at J, with 13 bases between the two ends. Germline V gene sequence: CDR1 ENHRY, CDR2 SYGVKD. This CDR3 is built from 14 residues. The sequence was collected from a woman aged 18-29 years with Graves' hyperthyroidism. Sequenced material: peripheral blood or thyroid tissue (not recorded which). The chain combines TRBV10-3 with TRBJ1-3; D not certain. The CDR3 loop is CAISERTTGDTIYF. The CDR3 DNA reads as TGTGCCATCAGTGAGCGGACTACCGGAGACACCATATATTTT.